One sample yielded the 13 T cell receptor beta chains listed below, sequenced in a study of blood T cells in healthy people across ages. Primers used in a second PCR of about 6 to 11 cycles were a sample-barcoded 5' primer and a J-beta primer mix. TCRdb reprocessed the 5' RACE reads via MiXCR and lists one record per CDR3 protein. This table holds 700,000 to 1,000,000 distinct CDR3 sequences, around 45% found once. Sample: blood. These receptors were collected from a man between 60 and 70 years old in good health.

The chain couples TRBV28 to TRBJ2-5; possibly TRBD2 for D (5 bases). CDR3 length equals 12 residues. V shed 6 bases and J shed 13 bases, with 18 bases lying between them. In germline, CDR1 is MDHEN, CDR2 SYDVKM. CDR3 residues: CASSPGVRSGYF. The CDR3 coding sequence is TGTGCCAGCAGCCCCGGGGTTCGGTCGGGGTACTTC.

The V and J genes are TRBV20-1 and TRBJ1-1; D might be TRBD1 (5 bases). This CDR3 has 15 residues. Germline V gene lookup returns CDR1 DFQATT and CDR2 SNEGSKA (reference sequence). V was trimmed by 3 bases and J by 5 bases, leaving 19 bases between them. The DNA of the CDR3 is TGCAGTGCTAGTCTTCAGGGCAAGGGTTTGACTGAAGCTTTCTTT. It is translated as CSASLQGKGLTEAFF.

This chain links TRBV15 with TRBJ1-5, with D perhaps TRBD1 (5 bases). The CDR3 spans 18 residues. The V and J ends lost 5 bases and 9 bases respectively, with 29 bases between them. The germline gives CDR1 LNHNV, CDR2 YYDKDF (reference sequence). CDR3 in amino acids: CATSHGDLGAGDSRPQHF. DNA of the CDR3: TGTGCCACCAGCCACGGCGACCTTGGGGCAGGAGACAGTCGGCCCCAGCATTTT.

CDR3 DNA sequence: TGTGCCAGCAGCTTAACCGTACACGAGCAGTTCTTC. The encoded protein is CASSLTVHEQFF. The chain uses TRBV7-6 and TRBJ2-1; D remains unclear. The CDR3 consists of 12 residues. The germline gives CDR1 SGHVS, CDR2 FNYEAQ. V lost 2 bases to trimming and J lost 10 bases, with 9 bases between them.

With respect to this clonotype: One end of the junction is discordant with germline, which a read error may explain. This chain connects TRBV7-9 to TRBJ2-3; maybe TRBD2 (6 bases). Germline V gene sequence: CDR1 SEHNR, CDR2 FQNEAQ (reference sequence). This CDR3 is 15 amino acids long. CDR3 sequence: CASSLWLADTGTQYF. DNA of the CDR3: TGTGCCAGCAGCTTATGGTTAGCGGACACAGGTACGCAGTATTTT.

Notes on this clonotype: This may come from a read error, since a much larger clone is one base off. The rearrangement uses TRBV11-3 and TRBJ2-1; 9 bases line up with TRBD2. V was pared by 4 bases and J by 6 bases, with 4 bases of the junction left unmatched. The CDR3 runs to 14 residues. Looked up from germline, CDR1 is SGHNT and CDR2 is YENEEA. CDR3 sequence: CASSCLAGTNEQFF. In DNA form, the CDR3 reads TGTGCCAGCAGCTGTCTAGCGGGGACCAATGAGCAGTTCTTC.

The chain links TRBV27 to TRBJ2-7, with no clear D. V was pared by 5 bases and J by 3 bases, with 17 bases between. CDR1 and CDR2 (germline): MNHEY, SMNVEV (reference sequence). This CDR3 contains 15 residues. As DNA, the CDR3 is TGTGCCAGCAGTCAACTCCCGACGGATATCTACGAGCAGTACTTC. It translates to CASSQLPTDIYEQYF.

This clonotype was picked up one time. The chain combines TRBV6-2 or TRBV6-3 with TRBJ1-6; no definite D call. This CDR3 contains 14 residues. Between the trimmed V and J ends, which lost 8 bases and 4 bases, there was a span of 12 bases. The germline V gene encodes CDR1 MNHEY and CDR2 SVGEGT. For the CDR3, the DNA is TGTGCCAGCCATAGGGCCCAGTATAATTCACCCCTCCACTTT. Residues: CASHRAQYNSPLHF.

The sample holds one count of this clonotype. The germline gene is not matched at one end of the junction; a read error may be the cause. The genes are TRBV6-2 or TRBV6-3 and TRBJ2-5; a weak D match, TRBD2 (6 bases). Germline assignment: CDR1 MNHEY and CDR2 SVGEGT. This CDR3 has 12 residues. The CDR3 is CAGSYSAGGQYF. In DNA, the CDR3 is TGTGCCGGCAGTTACTCGGCTGGGGGGCAGTACTTC.

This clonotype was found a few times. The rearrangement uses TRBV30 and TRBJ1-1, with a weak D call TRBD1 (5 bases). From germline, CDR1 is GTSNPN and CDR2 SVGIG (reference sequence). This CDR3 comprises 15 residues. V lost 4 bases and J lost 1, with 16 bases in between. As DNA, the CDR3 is TGTGCCTGGACCCCCTGGGGGGGAGGGAACACTGAAGCTTTCTTT. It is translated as CAWTPWGGGNTEAFF.

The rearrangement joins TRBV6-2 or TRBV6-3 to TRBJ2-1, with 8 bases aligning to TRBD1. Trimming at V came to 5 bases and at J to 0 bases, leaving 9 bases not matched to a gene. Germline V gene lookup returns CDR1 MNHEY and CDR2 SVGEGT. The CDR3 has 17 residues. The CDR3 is CASSRGRGRDSYNEQFF. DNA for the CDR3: TGTGCCAGCAGTCGGGGCAGGGGGCGGGACTCCTACAATGAGCAGTTCTTC.

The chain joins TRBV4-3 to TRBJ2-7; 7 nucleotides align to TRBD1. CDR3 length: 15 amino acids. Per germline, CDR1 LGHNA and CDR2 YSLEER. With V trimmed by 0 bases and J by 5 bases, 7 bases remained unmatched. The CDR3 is CASSQEQGIVNEQYF. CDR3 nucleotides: TGCGCCAGCAGCCAAGAACAGGGGATTGTGAACGAGCAGTACTTC.

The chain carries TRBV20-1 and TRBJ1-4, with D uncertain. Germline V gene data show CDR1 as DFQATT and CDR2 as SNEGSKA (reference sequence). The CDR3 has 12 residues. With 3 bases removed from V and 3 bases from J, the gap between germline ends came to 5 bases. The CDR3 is CSASRPNEKLFF. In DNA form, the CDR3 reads TGCAGTGCTAGTCGGCCTAATGAAAAACTGTTTTTT.